This T cell receptor (beta chain) came from a study of Ad26.COV2.S vaccination and SARS-CoV-2 variants. Turning to the study itself: The study gave Ad26.COV2.S intramuscularly, once or twice 56 days apart.

The germline gives CDR1 SNHLY, CDR2 FYNNEI. The CDR3 consists of 16 residues. Between the trimmed V and J ends, which lost 5 bases and 0 bases, there was a span of 14 bases. The repertoire was sequenced with immunoSEQ multiplex PCR; TCRdb's copy has only in-frame clones and lacks some. The sample contains about 350,000 clones, 80% to 90% of which appear only once. Noted treatment: some 19 received Ad26.COV2.S at low or high dose, single or two shots; roughly 5 received placebo; per-sample allocation not given. Sample collection was performed on day 63 after the first vaccine or placebo injection. The chain has TRBV2 and TRBJ1-5, with D tentatively TRBD1 (6 bases). The clonotype was recovered from a person aged 18 to 65 who received the Ad26.COV2.S COVID-19 vaccine or a placebo. Sequences were derived from peripheral blood, sampled in a trial of Ad26.COV2.S vaccine versus placebo. This chain's CDR3 is CASSYRGHRSNQPQHF. Written as DNA, the CDR3 is TGTGCCAGCAGTTACCGGGGACACCGTAGCAATCAGCCCCAGCATTTT.